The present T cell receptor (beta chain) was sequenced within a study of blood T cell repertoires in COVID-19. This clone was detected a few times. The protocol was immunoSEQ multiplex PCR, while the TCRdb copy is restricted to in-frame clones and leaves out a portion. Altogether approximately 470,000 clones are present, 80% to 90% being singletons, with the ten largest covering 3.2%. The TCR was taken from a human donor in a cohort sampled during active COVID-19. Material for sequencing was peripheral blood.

CDR3: CSVAQVWNTEAFF. The DNA for the CDR3 is TGCAGCGTTGCCCAGGTATGGAACACTGAAGCTTTCTTT. The rearrangement joins TRBV29-1 to TRBJ1-1; no clear D. The CDR3 consists of 13 residues. Trimming shortened V by 4 bases and J by 1 base, and 10 bases separated the two germline ends. Germline CDR1 is SQVTM and CDR2 is ANQGSEA.